A single sample gave rise to the 4 T cell receptor beta chains below, sequenced in a study of T cell clonotyping in hematopoietic cell transplantation. Profiling relied on immunoSEQ multiplex PCR, and the TCRdb table lists in-frame clones only, not all of them. Of 26,000 or so clones in the sample, about four fifths were seen once. Time point in this sample: recipient sample about 28 days before transplant, after cytoreduction. The sample in question was peripheral blood mononuclear cells, obtained before stem cell transplant. Receptors originate from a man between 35 and 55 years old with acute myeloid leukemia. Some clones in this sample may be carry-over from other donors' samples.

This chain links TRBV19 with TRBJ2-2; D unresolved. The V end lost 5 bases, the J end lost 7 bases, and 8 bases lay between the germline ends. The CDR3 has 12 amino acids. Germline CDR1 is LNHDA and CDR2 is SQIVND (reference sequence). This chain's CDR3 is CASSPVGGELFF. The CDR3, as DNA: TGTGCCAGTAGTCCCGTTGGCGGGGAGCTGTTTTTT.

The chain employs TRBV2 and TRBJ1-2; D gene ambiguous. There are 14 residues in the CDR3. Germline V CDR1 and CDR2: SNHLY, FYNNEI. V lost 5 bases, J lost 7 bases, and 17 bases lay in between. The CDR3: CASSPQQGRIGYTF. Here the CDR3 DNA reads TGTGCCAGCAGTCCCCAGCAAGGGCGGATTGGCTACACCTTC.

V and J are TRBV28 and TRBJ2-3; maybe TRBD1 (7 bases). The CDR3 loop spans 14 amino acids. V was trimmed by 5 bases and J by 0 bases, leaving 9 bases between them. CDR1 and CDR2 (germline): MDHEN, SYDVKM. This chain's CDR3 is CASSPGGSTDTQYF. As DNA, the CDR3 is TGTGCCAGCAGTCCAGGGGGGAGCACAGATACGCAGTATTTT. Using reference TRBV28 and TRBJ2-3 for the parts outside the CDR3, the full variable domain is DVKVTQSSRYLVKRTGEKVFLECVQDMDHENMFWYRQDPGLGLRLIYFSYDVKMKEKGDIPEGYSVSREKKERFSLILESASTNQTSMYLCASSPGGSTDTQYFGPGTRLTVL.

The chain combines TRBV2 with TRBJ2-1, with 9 bases matching TRBD2. CDR1 is SNHLY, CDR2 FYNNEI, per germline. Trimming took 6 bases from V and 9 from J; bases not matched to a gene: 12. The CDR3 is 15 amino acids. CDR3 coding DNA: TGTGCCAGCAGCAAAGGGGCGGGAGGGTCGCCTGAGCAGTTCTTC. It encodes CASSKGAGGSPEQFF.